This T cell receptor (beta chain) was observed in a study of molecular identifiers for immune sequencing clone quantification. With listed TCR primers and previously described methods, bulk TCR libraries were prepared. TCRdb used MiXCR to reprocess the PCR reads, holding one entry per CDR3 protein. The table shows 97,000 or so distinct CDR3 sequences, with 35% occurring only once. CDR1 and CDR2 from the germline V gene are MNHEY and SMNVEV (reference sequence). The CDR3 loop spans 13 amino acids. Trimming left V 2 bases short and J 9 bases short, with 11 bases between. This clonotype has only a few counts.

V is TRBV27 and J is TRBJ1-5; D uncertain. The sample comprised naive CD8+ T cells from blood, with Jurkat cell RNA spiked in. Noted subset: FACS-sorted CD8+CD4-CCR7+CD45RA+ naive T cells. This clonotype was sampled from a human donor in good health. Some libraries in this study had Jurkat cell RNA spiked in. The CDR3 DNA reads TGTGCCAGCAGTTTACGAGGAACGCGGCCCCAGCATTTT. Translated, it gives CASSLRGTRPQHF.